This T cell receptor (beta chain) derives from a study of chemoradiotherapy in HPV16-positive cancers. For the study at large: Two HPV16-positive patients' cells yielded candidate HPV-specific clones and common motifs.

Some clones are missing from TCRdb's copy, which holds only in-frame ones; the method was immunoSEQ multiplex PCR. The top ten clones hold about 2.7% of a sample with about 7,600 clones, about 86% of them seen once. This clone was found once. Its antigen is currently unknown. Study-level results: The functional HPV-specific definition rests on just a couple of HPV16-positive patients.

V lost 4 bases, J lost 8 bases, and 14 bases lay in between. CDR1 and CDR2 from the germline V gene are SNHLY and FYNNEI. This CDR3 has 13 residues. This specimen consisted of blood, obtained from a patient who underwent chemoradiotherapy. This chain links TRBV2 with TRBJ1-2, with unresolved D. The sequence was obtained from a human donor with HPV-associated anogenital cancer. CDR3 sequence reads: CASSGDRMRGYTF. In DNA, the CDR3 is TGTGCCAGCAGTGGTGACCGAATGCGGGGCTACACCTTC.